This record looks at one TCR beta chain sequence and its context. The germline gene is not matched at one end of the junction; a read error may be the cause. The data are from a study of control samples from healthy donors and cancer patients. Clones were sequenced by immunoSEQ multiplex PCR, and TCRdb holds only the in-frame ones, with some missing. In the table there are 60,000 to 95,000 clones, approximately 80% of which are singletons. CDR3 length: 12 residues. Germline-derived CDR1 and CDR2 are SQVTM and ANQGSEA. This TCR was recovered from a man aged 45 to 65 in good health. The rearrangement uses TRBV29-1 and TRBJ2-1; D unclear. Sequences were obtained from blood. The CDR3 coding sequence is TGCAGCGTTCCCCGCTCCGACAATGAGCAGTTCTTC. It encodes CSVPRSDNEQFF.